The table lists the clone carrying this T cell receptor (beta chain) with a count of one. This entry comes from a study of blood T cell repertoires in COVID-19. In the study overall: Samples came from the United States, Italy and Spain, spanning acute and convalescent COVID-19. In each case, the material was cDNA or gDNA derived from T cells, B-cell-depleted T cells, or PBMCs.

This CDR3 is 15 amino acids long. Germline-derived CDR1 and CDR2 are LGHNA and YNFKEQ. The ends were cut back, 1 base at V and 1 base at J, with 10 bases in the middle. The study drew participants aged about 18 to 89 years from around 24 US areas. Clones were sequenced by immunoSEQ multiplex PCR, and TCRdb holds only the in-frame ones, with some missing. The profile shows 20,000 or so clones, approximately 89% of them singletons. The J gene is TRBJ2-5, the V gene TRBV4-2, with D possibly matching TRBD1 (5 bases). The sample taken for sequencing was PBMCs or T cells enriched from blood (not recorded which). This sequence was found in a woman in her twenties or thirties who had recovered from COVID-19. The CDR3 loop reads CASSQGAGAQETQYF. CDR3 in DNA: TGTGCCAGCAGCCAAGGGGCTGGGGCCCAAGAGACCCAGTACTTC.